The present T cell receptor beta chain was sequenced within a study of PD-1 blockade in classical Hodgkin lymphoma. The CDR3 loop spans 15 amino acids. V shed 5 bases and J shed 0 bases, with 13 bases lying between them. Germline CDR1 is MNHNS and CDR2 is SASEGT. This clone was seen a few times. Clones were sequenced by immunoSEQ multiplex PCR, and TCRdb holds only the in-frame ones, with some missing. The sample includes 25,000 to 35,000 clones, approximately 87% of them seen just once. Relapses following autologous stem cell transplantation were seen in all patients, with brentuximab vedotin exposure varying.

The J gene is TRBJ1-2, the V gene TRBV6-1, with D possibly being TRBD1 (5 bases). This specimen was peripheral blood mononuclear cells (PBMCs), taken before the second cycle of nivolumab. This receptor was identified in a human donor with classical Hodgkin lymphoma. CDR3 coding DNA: TGTGCCAGCAGTCTCGACAGACACTCTAACTATGGCTACACCTTC. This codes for CASSLDRHSNYGYTF.